Below are 4 T cell receptor beta chains sequenced from a single sample in a study of graft-versus-host responses after intestinal transplantation. Tissue processing of the graft released intraepithelial and lamina propria lymphocytes from it. This table comes from immunoSEQ multiplex PCR, and its TCRdb copy is limited to in-frame clones, with some not included. The table shows around 16,000 clones, with around 79% occurring only once. This specimen consisted of ileum tissue, obtained around 470 days after intestinal transplant. The receptors stem from a human patient who received an intestinal transplant, so some T cells may come from the graft donor.

Comment on this clone: A read error may produce the germline difference seen at one junction end. This sequence joins TRBV7-8 and TRBJ1-2, with D maybe TRBD1 (5 bases). The CDR3 covers 14 residues. Germline lookup yields CDR1 SGHVS and CDR2 FQNEAQ. CDR3 protein: CARSLVLRAGGYTF. CDR3 in DNA: TGTGCCCGCAGCTTAGTTCTCAGGGCTGGGGGCTACACCTTC.

The rearrangement joins TRBV5-6 to TRBJ2-3; the D gene could be TRBD1 or TRBD2 (6 bases each). Trimming took 3 bases from V and 8 from J, leaving 16 bases between them. Germline assignment: CDR1 SGHDT and CDR2 YYEEEE. The CDR3 loop spans 14 amino acids. CDR3 amino acids: CASSWGWGAVTQYF. The CDR3 nucleotides read TGTGCCAGCAGCTGGGGATGGGGGGCTGTTACGCAGTATTTT.

This chain links TRBV5-1 with TRBJ2-7; 9 bases line up with TRBD2. The CDR3 sequence is 15 residues long. V lost 6 bases to trimming and J lost 3 bases; unmatched junction nucleotides: 10. Germline assignment: CDR1 SGHRS and CDR2 YFSETQ. CDR3 nucleotide sequence: TGCGCCAGCACCGCTTCCGGGACTAGCCTCTACGAGCAGTACTTC. Protein product: CASTASGTSLYEQYF.

The chain has TRBV7-9 and TRBJ2-4; 8 positions agree with TRBD2. Germline CDR1 is SEHNR and CDR2 is FQNEAQ (reference sequence). The CDR3 is made up of 17 amino acids. Trimming at V came to 1 base and at J to 3 bases, leaving 8 bases not matched to a gene. The CDR3 region is CASSLGSSGSVKNIQYF. The CDR3 DNA is TGTGCCAGCAGCTTAGGGTCTAGCGGGTCCGTCAAAAACATTCAGTACTTC.